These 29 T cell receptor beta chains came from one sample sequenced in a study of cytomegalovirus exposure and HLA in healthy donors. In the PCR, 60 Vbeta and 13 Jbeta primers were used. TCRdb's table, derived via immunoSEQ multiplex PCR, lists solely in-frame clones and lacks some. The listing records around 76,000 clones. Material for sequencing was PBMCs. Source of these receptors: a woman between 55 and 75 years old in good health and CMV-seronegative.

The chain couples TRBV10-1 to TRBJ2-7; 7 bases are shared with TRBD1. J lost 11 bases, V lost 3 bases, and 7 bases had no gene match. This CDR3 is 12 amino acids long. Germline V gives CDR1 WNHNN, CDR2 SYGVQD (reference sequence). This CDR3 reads CASSEGLQGKYF. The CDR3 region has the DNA TGCGCCAGCAGTGAAGGATTACAGGGGAAGTACTTC.

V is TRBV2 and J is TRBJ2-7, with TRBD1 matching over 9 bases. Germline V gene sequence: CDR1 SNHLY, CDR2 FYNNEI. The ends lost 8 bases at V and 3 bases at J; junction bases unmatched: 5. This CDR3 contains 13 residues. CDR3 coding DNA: TGTGCCAGCGAGGGACAGGGTTACTACGAGCAGTACTTC. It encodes CASEGQGYYEQYF. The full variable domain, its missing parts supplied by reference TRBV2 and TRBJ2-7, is EPEVTQTPSHQVTQMGQEVILRCVPISNHLYFYWYRQILGQKVEFLVSFYNNEISEKSEIFDDQFSVERPDGSNFTLKIRSTKLEDSAMYFCASEGQGYYEQYFGPGTRLTVT.

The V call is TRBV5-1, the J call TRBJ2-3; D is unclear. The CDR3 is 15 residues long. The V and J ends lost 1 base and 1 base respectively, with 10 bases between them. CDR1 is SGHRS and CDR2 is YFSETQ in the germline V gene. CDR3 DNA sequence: TGCGCCAGCAGCTTGAATCCAACAGGCACAGATACGCAGTATTTT. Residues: CASSLNPTGTDTQYF.

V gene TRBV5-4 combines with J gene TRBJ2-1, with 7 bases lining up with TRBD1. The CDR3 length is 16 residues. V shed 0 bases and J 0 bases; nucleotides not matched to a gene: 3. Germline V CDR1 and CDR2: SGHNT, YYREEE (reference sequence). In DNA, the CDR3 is TGTGCCAGCAGCTTGGGGGGGACAGCCTCCTACAATGAGCAGTTCTTC. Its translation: CASSLGGTASYNEQFF.

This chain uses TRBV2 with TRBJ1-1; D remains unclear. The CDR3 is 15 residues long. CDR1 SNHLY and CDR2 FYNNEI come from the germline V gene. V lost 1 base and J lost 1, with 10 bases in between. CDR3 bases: TGTGCCAGCAGTGAAGTAGATTTTCGGAACACTGAAGCTTTCTTT. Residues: CASSEVDFRNTEAFF.

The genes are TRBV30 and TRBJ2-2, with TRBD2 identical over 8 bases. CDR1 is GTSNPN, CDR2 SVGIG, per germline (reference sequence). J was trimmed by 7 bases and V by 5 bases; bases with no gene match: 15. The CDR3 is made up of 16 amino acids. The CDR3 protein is CAWVGGGSGGVGELFF. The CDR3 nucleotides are TGTGCCTGGGTGGGCGGTGGCAGCGGGGGAGTCGGGGAGCTGTTTTTT.

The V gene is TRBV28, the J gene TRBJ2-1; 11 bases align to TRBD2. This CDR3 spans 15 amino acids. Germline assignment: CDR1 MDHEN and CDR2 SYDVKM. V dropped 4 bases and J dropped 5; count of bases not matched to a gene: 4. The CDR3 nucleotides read TGTGCCAGCAGTTCCCCGGGACTAGCGGACAATGAGCAGTTCTTC. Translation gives CASSSPGLADNEQFF.

CDR3 DNA sequence: TGTGCCAGCAGCTTCCAGGGAGGACGGGAGACCCAGTACTTC. Its protein is CASSFQGGRETQYF. The V and J genes are TRBV7-2 and TRBJ2-5; TRBD2 might be the D (6 bases). From germline, CDR1 is SGHTA and CDR2 FQGNSA. This CDR3 region has 14 residues. Trimming removed 3 bases from V and 5 bases from J, with 13 bases in between.

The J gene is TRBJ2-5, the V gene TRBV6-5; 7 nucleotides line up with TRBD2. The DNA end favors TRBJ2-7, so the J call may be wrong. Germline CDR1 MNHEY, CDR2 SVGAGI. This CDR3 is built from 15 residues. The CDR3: CASSYRSSGSYEQYF. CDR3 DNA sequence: TGTGCCAGCAGTTACAGGTCTAGCGGAAGCTACGAGCAGTACTTC.

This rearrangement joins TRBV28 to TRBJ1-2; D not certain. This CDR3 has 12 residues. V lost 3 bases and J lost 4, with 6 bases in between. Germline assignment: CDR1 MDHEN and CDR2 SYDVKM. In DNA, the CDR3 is TGTGCCAGCAGTTTCATGTCCTATGGCTACACCTTC. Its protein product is CASSFMSYGYTF.

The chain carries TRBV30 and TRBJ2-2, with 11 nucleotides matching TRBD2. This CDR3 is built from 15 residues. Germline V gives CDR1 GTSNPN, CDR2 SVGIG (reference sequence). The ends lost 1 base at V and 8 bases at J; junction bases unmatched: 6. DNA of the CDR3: TGTGCCTGGAGTGCGACTAGCGGGATTTATGGGGAGCTGTTTTTT. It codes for CAWSATSGIYGELFF.

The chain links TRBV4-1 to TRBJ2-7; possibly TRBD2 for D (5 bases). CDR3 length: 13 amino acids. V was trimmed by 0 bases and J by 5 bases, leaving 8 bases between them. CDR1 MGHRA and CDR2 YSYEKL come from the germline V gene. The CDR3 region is CASSQDVANEQYF. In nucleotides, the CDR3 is TGCGCCAGCAGCCAAGATGTAGCGAACGAGCAGTACTTC.

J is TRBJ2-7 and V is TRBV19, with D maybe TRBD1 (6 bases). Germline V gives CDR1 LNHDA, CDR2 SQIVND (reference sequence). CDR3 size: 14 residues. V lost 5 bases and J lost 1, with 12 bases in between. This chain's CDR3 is CASSLGTTSYEQYF. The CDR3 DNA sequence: TGTGCCAGTAGTTTAGGGACAACTTCCTACGAGCAGTACTTC.

The CDR3 DNA follows: TGTGCCATTACGTCTGGGGGCAAGCGTGGCTACACCTTC. Its translation: CAITSGGKRGYTF. This chain joins TRBV28 and TRBJ1-2, with a weak D call TRBD1 (6 bases). The V and J ends lost 10 bases and 7 bases respectively, with 19 bases between them. This CDR3 comprises 13 residues. Germline CDR1 reads MDHEN; CDR2 reads SYDVKM.

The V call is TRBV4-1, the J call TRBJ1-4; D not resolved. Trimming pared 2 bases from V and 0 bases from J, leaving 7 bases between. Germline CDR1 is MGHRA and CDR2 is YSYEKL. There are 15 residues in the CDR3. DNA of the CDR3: TGCGCCAGCAGCCAACTAGCCGCAACTAATGAAAAACTGTTTTTT. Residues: CASSQLAATNEKLFF.

This CDR3 reads CASSIERQGMAFF. The CDR3, as DNA: TGTGCCAGTAGTATAGAGAGACAGGGAATGGCTTTCTTT. V and J are TRBV19 and TRBJ1-1; 7 nucleotides agree with TRBD1. Germline lookup yields CDR1 LNHDA and CDR2 SQIVND (reference sequence). Trimming removed 0 bases from V and 11 bases from J; junction bases left unmatched: 6. This CDR3 spans 13 amino acids.

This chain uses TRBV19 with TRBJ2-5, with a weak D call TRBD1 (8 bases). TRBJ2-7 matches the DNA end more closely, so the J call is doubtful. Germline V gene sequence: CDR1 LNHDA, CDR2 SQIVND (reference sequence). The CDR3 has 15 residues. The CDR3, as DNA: TGTGCCAGTAGTTTAACAGGGGGGGAATCCTACGAGCAGTACTTC. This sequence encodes CASSLTGGESYEQYF.

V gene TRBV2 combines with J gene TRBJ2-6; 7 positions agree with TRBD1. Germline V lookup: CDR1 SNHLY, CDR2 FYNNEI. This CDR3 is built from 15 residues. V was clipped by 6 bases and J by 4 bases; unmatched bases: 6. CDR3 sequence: CASRFRGIGANVLTF. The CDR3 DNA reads TGTGCCAGCAGGTTCAGGGGGATAGGGGCCAACGTCCTGACTTTC.

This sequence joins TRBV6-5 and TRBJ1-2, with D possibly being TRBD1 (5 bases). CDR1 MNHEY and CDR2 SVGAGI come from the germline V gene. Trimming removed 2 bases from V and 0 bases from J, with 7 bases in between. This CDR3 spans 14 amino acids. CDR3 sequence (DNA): TGTGCCAGCAGTTACGGGGCTCCTAACTATGGCTACACCTTC. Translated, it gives CASSYGAPNYGYTF.

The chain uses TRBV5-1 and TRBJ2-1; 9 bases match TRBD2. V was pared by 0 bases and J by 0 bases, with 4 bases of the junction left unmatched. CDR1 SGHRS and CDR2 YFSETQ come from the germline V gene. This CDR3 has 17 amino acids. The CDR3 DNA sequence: TGCGCCAGCAGCTTGGAACTAGCGGGTAGCTCCTACAATGAGCAGTTCTTC. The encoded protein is CASSLELAGSSYNEQFF.

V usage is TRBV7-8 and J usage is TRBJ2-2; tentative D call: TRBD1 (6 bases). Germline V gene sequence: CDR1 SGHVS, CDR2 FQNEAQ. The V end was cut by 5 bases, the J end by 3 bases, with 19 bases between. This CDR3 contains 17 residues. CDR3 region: CASSREGGTWDTGELFF. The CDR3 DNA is TGTGCCAGCAGCCGGGAAGGGGGTACGTGGGACACCGGGGAGCTGTTTTTT.

CDR3 sequence reads: CASSLALGGEQYF. CDR3 DNA: TGTGCCAGCAGCTTAGCGCTGGGAGGCGAGCAGTACTTC. The V gene is TRBV7-9, the J gene TRBJ2-7, with a possible D match to TRBD2 (6 bases). The V gene's germline CDR1 is SEHNR and CDR2 FQNEAQ (reference sequence). V dropped 0 bases and J dropped 6 bases, with 9 bases sitting between them. This CDR3 spans 13 amino acids.

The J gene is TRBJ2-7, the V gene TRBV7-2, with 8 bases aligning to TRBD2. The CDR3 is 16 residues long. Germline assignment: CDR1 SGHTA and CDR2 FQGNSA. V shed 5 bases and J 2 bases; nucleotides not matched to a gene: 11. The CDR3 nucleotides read TGTGCCAGCAGCCCCCGAGTAGCGGGGATCCCCTACGAGCAGTACTTC. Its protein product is CASSPRVAGIPYEQYF. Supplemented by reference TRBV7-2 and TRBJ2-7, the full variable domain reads GAGVSQSPSNKVTEKGKDVELRCDPISGHTALYWYRQSLGQGLEFLIYFQGNSAPDKSGLPSDRFSAERTGGSVSTLTIQRTQQEDSAVYLCASSPRVAGIPYEQYFGPGTRLTVT.

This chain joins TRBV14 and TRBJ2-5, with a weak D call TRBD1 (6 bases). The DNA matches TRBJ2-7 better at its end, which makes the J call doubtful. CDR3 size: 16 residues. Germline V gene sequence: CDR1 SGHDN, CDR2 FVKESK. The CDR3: CASSRRTALEFYEQYF. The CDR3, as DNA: TGTGCCAGCAGCCGACGGACAGCCCTGGAATTCTACGAGCAGTACTTC.

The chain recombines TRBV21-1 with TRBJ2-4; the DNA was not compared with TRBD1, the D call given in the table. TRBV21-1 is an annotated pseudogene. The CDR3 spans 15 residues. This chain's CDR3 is CASSKAARGLDIQYF. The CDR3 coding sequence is TGTGCCAGCAGCAAAGCAGCCAGGGGGTTGGACATTCAGTACTTC.

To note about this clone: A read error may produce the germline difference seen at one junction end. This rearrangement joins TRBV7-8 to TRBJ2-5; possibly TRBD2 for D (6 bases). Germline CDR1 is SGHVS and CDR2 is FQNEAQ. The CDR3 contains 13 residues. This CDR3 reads CAIGSQNQETQYF. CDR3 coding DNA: TGTGCCATCGGGAGTCAGAACCAAGAAACCCAGTACTTC.

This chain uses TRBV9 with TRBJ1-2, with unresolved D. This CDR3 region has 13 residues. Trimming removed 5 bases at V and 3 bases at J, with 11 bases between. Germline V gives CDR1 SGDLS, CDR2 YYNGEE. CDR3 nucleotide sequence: TGTGCCAGCAGTCCTACTGGTGACTATGGCTACACCTTC. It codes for CASSPTGDYGYTF.

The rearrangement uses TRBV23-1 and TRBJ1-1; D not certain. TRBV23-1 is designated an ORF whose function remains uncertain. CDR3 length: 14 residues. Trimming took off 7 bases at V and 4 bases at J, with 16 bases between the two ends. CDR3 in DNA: TGCGCCAGCACAACATCCTATTCGGGCACTGAAGCTTTCTTT. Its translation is CASTTSYSGTEAFF.

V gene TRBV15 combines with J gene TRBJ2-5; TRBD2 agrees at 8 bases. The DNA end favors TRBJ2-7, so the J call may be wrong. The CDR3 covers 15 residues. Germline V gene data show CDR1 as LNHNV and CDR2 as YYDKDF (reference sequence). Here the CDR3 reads CATSGGGIGSYEQYF. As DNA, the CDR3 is TGTGCCACCAGCGGCGGGGGGATTGGGTCCTACGAGCAGTACTTC.